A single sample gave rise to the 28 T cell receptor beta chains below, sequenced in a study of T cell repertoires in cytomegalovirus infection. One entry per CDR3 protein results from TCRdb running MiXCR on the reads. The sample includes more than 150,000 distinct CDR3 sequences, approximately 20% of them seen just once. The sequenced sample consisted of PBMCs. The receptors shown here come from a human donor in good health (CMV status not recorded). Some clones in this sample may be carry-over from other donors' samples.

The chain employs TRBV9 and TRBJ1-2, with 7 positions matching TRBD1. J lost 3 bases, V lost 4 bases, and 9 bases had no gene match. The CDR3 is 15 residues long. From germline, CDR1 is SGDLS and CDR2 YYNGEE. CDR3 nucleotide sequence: TGTGCCAGCAGCCCCACGGACAGGCCTTACTATGGCTACACCTTC. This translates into CASSPTDRPYYGYTF.

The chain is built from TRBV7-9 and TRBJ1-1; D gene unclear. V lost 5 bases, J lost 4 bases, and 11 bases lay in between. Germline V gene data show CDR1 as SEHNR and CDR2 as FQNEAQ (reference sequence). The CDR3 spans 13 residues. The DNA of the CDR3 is TGTGCCAGCAGCCCCTCGGGGTTCACTGAAGCTTTCTTT. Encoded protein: CASSPSGFTEAFF.

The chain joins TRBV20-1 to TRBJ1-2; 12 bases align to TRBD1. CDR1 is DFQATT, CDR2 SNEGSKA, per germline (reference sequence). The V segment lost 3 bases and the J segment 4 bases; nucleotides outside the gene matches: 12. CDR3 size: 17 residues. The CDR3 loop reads CSARDPLGTGGGYGYTF. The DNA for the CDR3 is TGCAGTGCTAGGGATCCCCTGGGGACAGGGGGCGGCTATGGCTACACCTTC.

CDR3 loop: CASSYSGRDYSNQPQHF. CDR3 coding DNA: TGTGCCAGCAGTTACTCGGGCAGGGATTATAGCAATCAGCCCCAGCATTTT. The chain combines TRBV6-5 with TRBJ1-5, with D perhaps matching TRBD1 (5 bases). The germline V gene encodes CDR1 MNHEY and CDR2 SVGAGI. CDR3 length: 17 residues. The V gene lost 0 bases and the J gene lost 0 bases, with 12 bases spanning the gap.

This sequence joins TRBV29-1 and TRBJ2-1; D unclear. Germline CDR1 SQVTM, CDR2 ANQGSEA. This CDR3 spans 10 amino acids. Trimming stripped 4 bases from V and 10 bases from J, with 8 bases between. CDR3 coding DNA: TGCAGCGTTGGTGGCAAGGAGCAGTTCTTC. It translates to CSVGGKEQFF.

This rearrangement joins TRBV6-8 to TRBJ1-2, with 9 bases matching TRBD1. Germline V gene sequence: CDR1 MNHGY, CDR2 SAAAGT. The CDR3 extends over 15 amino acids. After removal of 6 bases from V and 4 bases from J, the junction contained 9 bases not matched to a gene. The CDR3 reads CASRSTGGAGYGYTF. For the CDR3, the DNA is TGTGCCAGCAGATCCACAGGGGGCGCAGGCTATGGCTACACCTTC.

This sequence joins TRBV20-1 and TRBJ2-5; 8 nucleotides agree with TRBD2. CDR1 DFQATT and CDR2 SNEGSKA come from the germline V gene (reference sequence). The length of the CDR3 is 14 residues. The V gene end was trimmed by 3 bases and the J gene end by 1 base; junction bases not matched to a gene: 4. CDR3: CSASLAGGQETQYF. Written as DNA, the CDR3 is TGCAGTGCTAGTTTGGCGGGAGGCCAAGAGACCCAGTACTTC.

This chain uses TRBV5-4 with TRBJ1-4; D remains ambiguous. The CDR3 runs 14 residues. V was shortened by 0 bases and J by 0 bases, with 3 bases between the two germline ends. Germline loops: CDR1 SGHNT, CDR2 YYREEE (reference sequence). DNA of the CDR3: TGTGCCAGCAGCTTGGCTACAACTAATGAAAAACTGTTTTTT. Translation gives CASSLATTNEKLFF.

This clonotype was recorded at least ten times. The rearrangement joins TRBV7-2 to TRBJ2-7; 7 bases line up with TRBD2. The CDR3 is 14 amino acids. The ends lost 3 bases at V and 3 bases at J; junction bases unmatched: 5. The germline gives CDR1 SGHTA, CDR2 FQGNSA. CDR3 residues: CASSLGGRGYEQYF. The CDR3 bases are TGTGCCAGCAGCTTGGGGGGGAGGGGCTACGAGCAGTACTTC.

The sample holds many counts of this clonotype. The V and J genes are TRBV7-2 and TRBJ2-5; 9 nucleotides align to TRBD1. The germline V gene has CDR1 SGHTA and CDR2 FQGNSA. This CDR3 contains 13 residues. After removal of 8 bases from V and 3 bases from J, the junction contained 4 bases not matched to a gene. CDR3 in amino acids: CASARDREETQYF. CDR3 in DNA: TGTGCCAGCGCCCGGGACAGGGAAGAGACCCAGTACTTC.

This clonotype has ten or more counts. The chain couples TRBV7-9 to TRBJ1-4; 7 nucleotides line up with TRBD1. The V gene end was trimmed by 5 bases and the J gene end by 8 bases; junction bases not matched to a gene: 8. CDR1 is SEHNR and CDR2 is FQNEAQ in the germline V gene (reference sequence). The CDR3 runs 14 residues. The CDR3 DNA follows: TGTGCCAGCAGCCTACAGGGGATTAGGGAAAAACTGTTTTTT. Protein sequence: CASSLQGIREKLFF.

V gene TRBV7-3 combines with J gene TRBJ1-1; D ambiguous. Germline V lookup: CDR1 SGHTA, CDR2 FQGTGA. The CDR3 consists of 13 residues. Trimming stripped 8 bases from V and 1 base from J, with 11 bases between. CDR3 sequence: CASCAQPNTEAFF. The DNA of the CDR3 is TGTGCCAGCTGTGCACAGCCGAACACTGAAGCTTTCTTT.

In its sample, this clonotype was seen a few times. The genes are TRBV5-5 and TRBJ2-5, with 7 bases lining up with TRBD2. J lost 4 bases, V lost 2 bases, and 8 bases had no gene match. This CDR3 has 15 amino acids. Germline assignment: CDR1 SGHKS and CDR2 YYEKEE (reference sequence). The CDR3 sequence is CASSLGAGSIETQYF. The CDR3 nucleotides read TGTGCCAGCAGCTTAGGAGCGGGATCCATAGAGACCCAGTACTTC. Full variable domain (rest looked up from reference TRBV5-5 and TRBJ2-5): DAGVTQSPTHLIKTRGQQVTLRCSPISGHKSVSWYQQVLGQGPQFIFQYYEKEERGRGNFPDRFSARQFPNYSSELNVNALLLGDSALYLCASSLGAGSIETQYFGPGTRLLVL.

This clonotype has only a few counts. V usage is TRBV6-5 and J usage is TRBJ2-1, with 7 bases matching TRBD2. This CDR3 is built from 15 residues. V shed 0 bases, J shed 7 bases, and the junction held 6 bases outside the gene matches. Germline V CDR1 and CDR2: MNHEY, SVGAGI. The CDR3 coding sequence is TGTGCCAGCAGTTACTCGCGGACTAGGGAAAATGAGCAGTTCTTC. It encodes CASSYSRTRENEQFF.

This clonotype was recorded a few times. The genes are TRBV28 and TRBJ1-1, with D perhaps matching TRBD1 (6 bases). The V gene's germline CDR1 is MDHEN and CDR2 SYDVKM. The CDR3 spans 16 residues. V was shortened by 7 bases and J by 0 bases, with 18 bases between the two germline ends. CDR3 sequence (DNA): TGTGCCAGCACCCCAGAAAGCGGGGGCATGAACACTGAAGCTTTCTTT. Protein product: CASTPESGGMNTEAFF. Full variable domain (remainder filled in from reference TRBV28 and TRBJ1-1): DVKVTQSSRYLVKRTGEKVFLECVQDMDHENMFWYRQDPGLGLRLIYFSYDVKMKEKGDIPEGYSVSREKKERFSLILESASTNQTSMYLCASTPESGGMNTEAFFGQGTRLTVV.

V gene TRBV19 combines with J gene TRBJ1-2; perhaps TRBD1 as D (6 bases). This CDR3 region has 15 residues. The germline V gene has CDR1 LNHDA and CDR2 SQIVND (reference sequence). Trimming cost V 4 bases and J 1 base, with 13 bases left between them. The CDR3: CASSRGQEVNYGYTF. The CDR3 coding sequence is TGTGCCAGTAGTAGGGGACAAGAAGTTAACTATGGCTACACCTTC.

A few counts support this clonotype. CDR3 sequence: CASSVSGYEQYF. The CDR3 DNA reads TGTGCCAGCAGCGTTAGCGGCTACGAGCAGTACTTC. The chain couples TRBV7-8 to TRBJ2-7, with a tentative D call TRBD2 (6 bases). This CDR3 comprises 12 residues. Germline loops: CDR1 SGHVS, CDR2 FQNEAQ. V dropped 5 bases and J dropped 3 bases, with 8 bases sitting between them.

CDR3: CASSLGGTTSYEQYF. In DNA form, the CDR3 reads TGTGCCAGCAGTTTAGGCGGGACCACCTCCTACGAGCAGTACTTC. This chain uses TRBV28 with TRBJ2-7, with a possible D match to TRBD2 (6 bases). V was pared by 2 bases and J by 0 bases, with 11 bases between. The germline CDR1 and CDR2 sequences are MDHEN and SYDVKM. CDR3 size: 15 residues.

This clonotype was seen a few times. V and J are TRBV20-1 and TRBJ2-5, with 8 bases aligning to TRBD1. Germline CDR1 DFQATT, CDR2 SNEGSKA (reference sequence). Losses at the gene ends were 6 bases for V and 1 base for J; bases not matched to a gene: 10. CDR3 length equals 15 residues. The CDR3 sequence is CSAMPLTGAQETQYF. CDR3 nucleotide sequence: TGCAGTGCGATGCCCTTGACAGGGGCCCAAGAGACCCAGTACTTC.

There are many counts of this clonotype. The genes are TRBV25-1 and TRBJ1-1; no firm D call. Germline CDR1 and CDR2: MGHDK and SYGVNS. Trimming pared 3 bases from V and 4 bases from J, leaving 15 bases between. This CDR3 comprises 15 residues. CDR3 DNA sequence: TGTGCCAGCAGTGAGGTATCGACCCCCGGCACTGAAGCTTTCTTT. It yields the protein CASSEVSTPGTEAFF.

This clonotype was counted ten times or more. The chain's CDR3 is CASSPGFTGNEQYF. The CDR3 DNA follows: TGTGCCAGCAGCCCCGGGTTCACTGGGAACGAGCAGTACTTC. This chain links TRBV7-6 with TRBJ2-7; no reliable D call. V lost 5 bases to trimming and J lost 5 bases, with 16 bases between them. Germline CDR1 is SGHVS and CDR2 is FNYEAQ. The CDR3 contains 14 residues.

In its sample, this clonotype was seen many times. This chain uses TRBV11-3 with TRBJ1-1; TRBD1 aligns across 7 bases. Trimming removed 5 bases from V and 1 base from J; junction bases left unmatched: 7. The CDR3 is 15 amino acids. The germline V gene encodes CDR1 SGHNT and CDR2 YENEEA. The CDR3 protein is CASSLGGQRNTEAFF. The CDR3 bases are TGTGCCAGCAGCCTAGGGGGACAGAGGAACACTGAAGCTTTCTTT. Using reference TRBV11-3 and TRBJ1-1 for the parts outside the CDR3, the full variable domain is EAGVVQSPRYKIIEKKQPVAFWCNPISGHNTLYWYLQNLGQGPELLIRYENEEAVDDSQLPKDRFSAERLKGVDSTLKIQPAELGDSAVYLCASSLGGQRNTEAFFGQGTRLTVV.

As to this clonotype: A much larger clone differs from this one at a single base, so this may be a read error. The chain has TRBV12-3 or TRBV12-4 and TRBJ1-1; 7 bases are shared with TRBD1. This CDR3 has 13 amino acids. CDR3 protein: CASNRQGNTEAYF. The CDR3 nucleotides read TGTGCCAGCAATCGACAGGGAAACACTGAAGCTTACTTT.

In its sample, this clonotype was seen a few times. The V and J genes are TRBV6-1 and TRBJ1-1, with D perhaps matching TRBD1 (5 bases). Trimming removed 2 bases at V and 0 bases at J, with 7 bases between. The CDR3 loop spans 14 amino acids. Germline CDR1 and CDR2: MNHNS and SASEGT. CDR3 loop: CASSERGMNTEAFF. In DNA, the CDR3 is TGTGCCAGCAGTGAACGGGGCATGAACACTGAAGCTTTCTTT.

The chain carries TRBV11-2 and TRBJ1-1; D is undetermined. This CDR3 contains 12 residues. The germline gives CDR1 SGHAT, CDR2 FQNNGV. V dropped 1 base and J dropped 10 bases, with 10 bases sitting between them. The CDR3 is CASSLGRGGAFF. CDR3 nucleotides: TGTGCCAGCAGCTTAGGTAGAGGAGGAGCTTTCTTT. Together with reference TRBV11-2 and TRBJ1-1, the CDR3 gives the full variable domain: EAGVAQSPRYKIIEKRQSVAFWCNPISGHATLYWYQQILGQGPKLLIQFQNNGVVDDSQLPKDRFSAERLKGVDSTLKIQPAKLEDSAVYLCASSLGRGGAFFGQGTRLTVV.

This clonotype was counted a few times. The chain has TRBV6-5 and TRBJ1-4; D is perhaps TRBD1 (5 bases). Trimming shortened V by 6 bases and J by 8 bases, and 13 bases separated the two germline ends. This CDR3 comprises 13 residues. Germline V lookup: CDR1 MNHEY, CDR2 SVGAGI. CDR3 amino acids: CASSRRRQEKLFF. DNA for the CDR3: TGTGCCAGCAGCCGCCGCCGACAGGAAAAACTGTTTTTT.

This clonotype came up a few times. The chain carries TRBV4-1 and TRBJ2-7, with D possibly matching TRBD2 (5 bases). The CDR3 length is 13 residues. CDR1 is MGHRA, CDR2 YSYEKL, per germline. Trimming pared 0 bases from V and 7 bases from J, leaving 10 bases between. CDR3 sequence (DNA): TGCGCCAGCAGCCAAGAACGCGGGTGGGAGCAGTACTTC. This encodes CASSQERGWEQYF.

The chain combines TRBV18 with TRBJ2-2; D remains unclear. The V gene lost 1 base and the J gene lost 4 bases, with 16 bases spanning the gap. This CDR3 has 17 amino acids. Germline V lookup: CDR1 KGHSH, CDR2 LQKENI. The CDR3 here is CASSPLPPGRSTGELFF. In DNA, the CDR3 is TGTGCCAGCTCACCACTCCCCCCTGGCCGAAGCACCGGGGAGCTGTTTTTT. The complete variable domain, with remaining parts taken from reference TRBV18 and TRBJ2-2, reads NAGVMQNPRHLVRRRGQEARLRCSPMKGHSHVYWYRQLPEEGLKFMVYLQKENIIDESGMPKERFSAEFPKEGPSILRIQQVVRGDSAAYFCASSPLPPGRSTGELFFGEGSRLTVL.